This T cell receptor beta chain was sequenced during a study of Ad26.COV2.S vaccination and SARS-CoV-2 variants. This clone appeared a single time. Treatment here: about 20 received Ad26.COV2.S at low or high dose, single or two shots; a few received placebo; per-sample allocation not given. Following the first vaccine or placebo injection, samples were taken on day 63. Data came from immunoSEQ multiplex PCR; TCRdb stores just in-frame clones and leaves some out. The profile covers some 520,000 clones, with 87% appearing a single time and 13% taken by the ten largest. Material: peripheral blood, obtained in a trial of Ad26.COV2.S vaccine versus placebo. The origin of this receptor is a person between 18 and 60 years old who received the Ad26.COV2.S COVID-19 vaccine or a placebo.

The CDR3 DNA sequence: TGTGCCTGGACCCCCGGGACCCTGGGCTACTATGGCTACACCTTC. It encodes CAWTPGTLGYYGYTF. The gene calls are TRBV30 and TRBJ1-2, with D possibly matching TRBD1 (5 bases). Trimming cost V 4 bases and J 3 bases, with 18 bases left between them. This CDR3 has 15 amino acids. Germline V gene sequence: CDR1 GTSNPN, CDR2 SVGIG (reference sequence).